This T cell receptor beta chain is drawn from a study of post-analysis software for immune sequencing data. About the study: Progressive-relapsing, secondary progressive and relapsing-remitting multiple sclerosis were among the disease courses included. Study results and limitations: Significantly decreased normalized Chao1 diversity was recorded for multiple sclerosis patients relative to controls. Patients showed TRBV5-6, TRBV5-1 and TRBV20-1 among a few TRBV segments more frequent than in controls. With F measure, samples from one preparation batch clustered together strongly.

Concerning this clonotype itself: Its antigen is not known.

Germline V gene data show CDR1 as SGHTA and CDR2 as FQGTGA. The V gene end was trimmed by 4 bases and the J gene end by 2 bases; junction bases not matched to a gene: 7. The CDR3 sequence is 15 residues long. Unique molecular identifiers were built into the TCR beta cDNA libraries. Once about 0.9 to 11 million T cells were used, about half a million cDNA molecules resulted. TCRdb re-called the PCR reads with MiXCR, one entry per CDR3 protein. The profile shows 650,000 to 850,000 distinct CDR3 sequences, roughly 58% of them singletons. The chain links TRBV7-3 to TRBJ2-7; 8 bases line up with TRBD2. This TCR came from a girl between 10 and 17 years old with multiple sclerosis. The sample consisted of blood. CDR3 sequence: CASSSGGVSPYEQYF. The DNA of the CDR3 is TGTGCCAGCAGCTCGGGAGGGGTCTCCCCCTACGAGCAGTACTTC.